These T cell receptor beta chains were read from a single sample in a study of shared clonotypes between healthy human individuals. Profiling relied on immunoSEQ multiplex PCR, and the TCRdb table lists in-frame clones only, not all of them. This table holds about 1 million clones, about 75% found once. Sequencing was done on a sample of memory CD4+ T cells sorted from blood. All receptors derive from a young man in good health. The CDR3 runs from the conserved cysteine through the conserved F or W. A D gene is named only where the DNA matches it firmly. For some rows the clone size is stated as once, few or many, or as a class when expanded; others skip it.

d_call,j_call,clone_size,v_call,cdr3_aa,cdr3_nt
TRBD2,TRBJ2-3,-,TRBV6-6,CAIRTSGKDTQYF,TGTGCCATCCGGACTAGCGGAAAAGATACGCAGTATTTT
-,TRBJ1-2,-,TRBV28,CANSLSGKYGYTF,TGTGCCAACAGTTTATCAGGGAAGTATGGCTACACCTTC
TRBD2,TRBJ2-7,-,TRBV6-1,CAAKGASGHSYEQYF,TGTGCCGCCAAAGGGGCTAGCGGTCACTCCTACGAGCAGTACTTC
-,TRBJ1-1,-,TRBV5-8,CASSPPGTTEAFF,TGTGCCAGCAGCCCCCCAGGGACCACTGAAGCTTTCTTT
-,TRBJ2-7,-,TRBV6-1,CASRSGQLASYEQYF,TGTGCCAGCAGATCAGGACAGCTAGCCTCCTACGAGCAGTACTTC
-,TRBJ1-1,-,TRBV11-2,CAPSNSETEAFF,TGTGCCCCCAGTAATAGTGAGACTGAAGCTTTCTTT
-,TRBJ2-1,-,TRBV4-1,CASSQVDLVAYNEQFF,TGCGCCAGCAGCCAAGTCGATTTAGTCGCCTACAATGAGCAGTTCTTC
-,TRBJ1-1,-,TRBV5-1,CASSLGGDLAALAFF,TGCGCCAGCAGCTTGGGAGGGGATCTAGCTGCATTAGCTTTCTTT
TRBD1,TRBJ2-7,-,TRBV10-3,CAISESLGQGPSYEQYF,TGTGCCATCAGTGAGTCGTTAGGACAGGGGCCCTCCTACGAGCAGTACTTC
-,TRBJ2-1,-,TRBV19,CASSLVFGSSGKFF,TGTGCCAGTAGTCTCGTATTTGGTTCCAGCGGAAAGTTCTTC
-,TRBJ2-7,-,TRBV6-6,CASNVPPDEQYF,TGTGCCAGCAACGTACCCCCGGACGAGCAGTACTTC
-,TRBJ1-5,few,TRBV27,CASSFTTQGRDQPQHF,TGTGCCAGCAGTTTCACCACTCAGGGGAGGGATCAGCCCCAGCATTTT
TRBD2,TRBJ2-1,-,TRBV7-2,CASSLTSATINNEQFF,TGTGCCAGCAGCTTAACTAGCGCGACCATTAACAATGAGCAGTTCTTC
-,TRBJ2-1,-,TRBV10-2,CASSTNNEQFF,TGCGCCAGCTCAACCAACAATGAGCAGTTCTTC
TRBD1,TRBJ1-6,-,TRBV7-9,CASSQNGQGASPLHF,TGTGCCAGCAGCCAGAACGGACAGGGGGCCTCACCCCTCCACTTT
-,TRBJ2-7,-,TRBV19,CASSISRTGGYEQYF,TGTGCCAGTAGTATATCTCGAACCGGGGGATACGAGCAGTACTTC
-,TRBJ2-1,-,TRBV30,CAWSRNEQFF,TGTGCCTGGTCCCGAAATGAGCAGTTCTTC
-,TRBJ1-1,-,TRBV5-1,CASSLIGGENTEAFF,TGCGCCAGCAGCTTAATCGGAGGGGAGAACACTGAAGCTTTCTTT
-,TRBJ1-1,-,TRBV6-1,CASSETPADTEAFF,TGTGCCAGCAGTGAGACCCCGGCGGACACTGAAGCTTTCTTT
-,TRBJ1-6,-,TRBV6-5,CASRRGGESPLHF,TGTGCCAGCAGGCGTGGGGGGGAATCACCCCTCCACTTT
TRBD1,TRBJ2-3,-,TRBV25-1,CASSVSRDRGTDTQYF,TGTGCCAGCAGTGTGAGCCGGGACAGGGGAACAGATACGCAGTATTTT
-,TRBJ2-7,-,TRBV18,CASSPPSYDEQYF,TGTGCCAGCTCACCACCGAGCTACGACGAGCAGTACTTC
TRBD1,TRBJ2-4,-,TRBV5-1,CASSRTGQSAKNIQYF,TGCGCCAGCAGCCGGACAGGACAATCGGCCAAAAACATTCAGTACTTC
-,TRBJ2-2,-,TRBV30,CASQRGRGYFNTGELFF,TGTGCCTCCCAACGGGGCAGGGGATACTTTAACACCGGGGAGCTGTTTTTT
TRBD2,TRBJ2-4,-,TRBV5-4,CASSSRSSGGGKNIQYF,TGTGCCAGCAGCTCCCGTTCTAGCGGGGGAGGCAAAAACATTCAGTACTTC
-,TRBJ2-7,-,TRBV21-1,CASSIPGGPNPPTKQADYEQYF,TGTGCCAGCAGCATACCAGGGGGGCCCAACCCACCCACCAAACAAGCGGACTACGAGCAGTACTTC
-,TRBJ2-7,-,TRBV7-9,CASSSVPDSYEQYF,TGTGCCAGCAGCTCGGTGCCCGACTCCTACGAGCAGTACTTC
-,TRBJ2-2,-,TRBV10-3,CAISEIGELFF,TGTGCCATCAGTGAAATCGGGGAGCTGTTTTTT
TRBD1,TRBJ1-5,-,TRBV7-2,CASSLGGQGSNQPQHF,TGTGCCAGCAGCTTAGGGGGACAGGGAAGCAATCAGCCCCAGCATTTT
-,TRBJ2-1,-,TRBV5-4,CASSLAFPQAHNEQFF,TGTGCCAGCAGCTTGGCTTTCCCTCAAGCCCACAATGAGCAGTTCTTC
TRBD1,TRBJ1-3,-,TRBV19,CASRRDSSGNTIYF,TGTGCCAGTAGAAGGGACAGCTCTGGAAACACCATATATTTT
-,TRBJ2-2,-,TRBV30,CAWSVGAHTGELFF,TGTGCCTGGAGTGTAGGGGCGCACACCGGGGAGCTGTTTTTT
-,TRBJ1-1,once,TRBV18,CASSPFPGRGTEAFF,TGTGCCAGCTCACCGTTCCCCGGGCGGGGCACTGAAGCTTTCTTT